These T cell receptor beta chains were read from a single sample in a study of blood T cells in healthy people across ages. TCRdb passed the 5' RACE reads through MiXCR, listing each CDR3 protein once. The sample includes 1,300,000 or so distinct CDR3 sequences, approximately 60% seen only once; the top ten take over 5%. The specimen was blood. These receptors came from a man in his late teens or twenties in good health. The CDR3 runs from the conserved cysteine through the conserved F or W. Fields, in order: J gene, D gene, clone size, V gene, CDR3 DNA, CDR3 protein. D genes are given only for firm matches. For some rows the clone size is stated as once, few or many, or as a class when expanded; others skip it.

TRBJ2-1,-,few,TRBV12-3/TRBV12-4,TGTGCCAGCAGTCCCTTTCACGGAGACGGCTACGGGAATGAGCAGTTCTTC,CASSPFHGDGYGNEQFF
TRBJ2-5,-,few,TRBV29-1,TGCAGCGTTGCCCATAGGGGAGAGACCCAGTACTTC,CSVAHRGETQYF
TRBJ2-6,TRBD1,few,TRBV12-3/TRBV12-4,TGTGCCAGCACCACAGGGGTGTGGGCCAACGTCCTGACTTTC,CASTTGVWANVLTF
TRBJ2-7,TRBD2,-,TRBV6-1,TGTGCCAGCAGTGAATACGAGACTAGCGCCGCGGATATCTACGAGCAGTACTTC,CASSEYETSAADIYEQYF
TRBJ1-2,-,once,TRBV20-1,TGCAGTGCAAGAACAATTAACTATGGCTACACCTTC,CSARTINYGYTF
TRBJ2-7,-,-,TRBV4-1,TGCACCAGCAGCCGCGAGGCGTCGAAAGCCTACGAGCAGTACTTC,CTSSREASKAYEQYF
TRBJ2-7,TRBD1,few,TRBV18,TGTGCCAGCTCAATCCAGGGGGCTTACGAGCAGTACTTC,CASSIQGAYEQYF
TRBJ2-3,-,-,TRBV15,TGTGCCACCAGCAGTGACAGGGACTATACGCAGTATTTT,CATSSDRDYTQYF
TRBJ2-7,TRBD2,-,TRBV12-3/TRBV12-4,TGTGCCAGCAGTTTACCCGTGCGACTAGCGGGGTCTCTTGCCTACGAGCAGTACTTC,CASSLPVRLAGSLAYEQYF
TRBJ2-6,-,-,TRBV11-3,TGTGCCAGCAACCAGGGCGCTGGGGCCAACGTCCTGACTTTC,CASNQGAGANVLTF
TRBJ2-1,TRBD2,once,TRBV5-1,TGCGCCAGCAGTACGACTAGCGGGAGAGGTGGTGAGCAGTTCTTC,CASSTTSGRGGEQFF
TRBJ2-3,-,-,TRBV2,TGTGCCGTTCGTTCCACAGATACGCAGTATTTT,CAVRSTDTQYF
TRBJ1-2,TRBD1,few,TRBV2,TGTGCCAGCAGTGAAGAACGAGGGGGCGCCTATGGCTACACCTTC,CASSEERGGAYGYTF
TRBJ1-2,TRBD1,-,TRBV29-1,TGCAGCGTTGACAGGGGGGACGGCTACACCTTC,CSVDRGDGYTF
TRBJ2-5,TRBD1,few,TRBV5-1,TGCGCCAGCAGCCCGGGACAGGGGGCGAGACGAGTTGGAGAGACCCAGTACTTC,CASSPGQGARRVGETQYF
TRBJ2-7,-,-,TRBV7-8,TGTGCCAGCAGCTTAGGGGGGAGCCGTTTCTACGAGCAGTACTTC,CASSLGGSRFYEQYF
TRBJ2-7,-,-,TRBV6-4,TGTGCCAGCAGACCGACAGGCCGACCCTACAATGAGCAGTACTTC,CASRPTGRPYNEQYF
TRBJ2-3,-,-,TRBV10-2,TGCGCCAGCAGTGCGTCAGGTGTCATCCCAGATACGCAGTATTTT,CASSASGVIPDTQYF
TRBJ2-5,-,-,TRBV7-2,TGTGCCAGCAGCTTAGATTTTCTGGGGTGGCGGCAAGAGACCCAGTACTTC,CASSLDFLGWRQETQYF
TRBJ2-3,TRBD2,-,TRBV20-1,TGCAGTGCTTCAACTAGCGGGGGCTCTATTGAGCAGTATTTT,CSASTSGGSIEQYF
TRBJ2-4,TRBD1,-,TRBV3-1,TGTGCCAGCAGCCAGCCCGGGACAGGGTCCAACATTCAGTACTTC,CASSQPGTGSNIQYF
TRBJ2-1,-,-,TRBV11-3,TGTGCCAGCAGCTTAGATGGGATAGGAGGCCCCCACGGGGAGCAGTTCTTC,CASSLDGIGGPHGEQFF
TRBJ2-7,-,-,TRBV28,TGTGCCGCCCGGGACACCTCCTACGAGCAGTACTTC,CAARDTSYEQYF
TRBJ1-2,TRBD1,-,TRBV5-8,TGTGCCAGCAGTTGGGGACAGTTCGTCGGGCGTGGCTACACCTTC,CASSWGQFVGRGYTF
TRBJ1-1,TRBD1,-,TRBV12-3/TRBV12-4,TGTGCCAGCAGTAGGGGACAGGGCACAAGCACTGAAGCTTTCTTT,CASSRGQGTSTEAFF
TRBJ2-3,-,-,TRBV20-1,TGCAGTGCGTCAGCATGGGGATTGGAGGGAGATACGCAGTATTTT,CSASAWGLEGDTQYF
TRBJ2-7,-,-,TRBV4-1,TGCGCCAGCAGCTCAGACACAGTATCCTACGAGCAGTACTTC,CASSSDTVSYEQYF
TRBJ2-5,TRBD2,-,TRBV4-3,TGCGCCAGCAGCTTGACGCGGGGGAGGATGGAGACCCAGTACTTC,CASSLTRGRMETQYF
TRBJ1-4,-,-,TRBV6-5,TGTGCCAGCAGTCGTCTCCGTCCTTCTAATGAAAAACTGTTTTTT,CASSRLRPSNEKLFF
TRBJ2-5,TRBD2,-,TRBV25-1,TGTGCCAGCAGCTCGGGACTAAAGTACCAAGAGACCCAGTACTTC,CASSSGLKYQETQYF
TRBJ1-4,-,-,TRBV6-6,TGTGCCAGCACAGGGCAGGTCTTTGAAAAACTGTTTTTT,CASTGQVFEKLFF
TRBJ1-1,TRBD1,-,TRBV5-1,TGCGCCAGCAGCTCACCCGGGACAGGGGCGTTCGAAGCTTTCTTT,CASSSPGTGAFEAFF
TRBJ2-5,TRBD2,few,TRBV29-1,TGCAGCTCGGTGGGACTAGCAGAAGAGACCCAGTACTTC,CSSVGLAEETQYF
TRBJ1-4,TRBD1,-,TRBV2,TGTGCCAGCGGGGGACAGCTCCTTCCGAGCGAAAAACTGTTTTTT,CASGGQLLPSEKLFF
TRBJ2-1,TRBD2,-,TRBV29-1,TGCAGCGTTGAAGCATTGTCTAGCGGGAGGATCGATGAGCAGTTCTTC,CSVEALSSGRIDEQFF
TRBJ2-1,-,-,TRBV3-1,TGTGCCAGCAGCCATGACAGCGGGTCTAGGTCCTACAATGAGCAGTTCTTC,CASSHDSGSRSYNEQFF
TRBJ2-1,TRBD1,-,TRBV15,TGTGCCACCAGCAGAGATCGGCAGGGGGACTACAATGAGCAGTTCTTC,CATSRDRQGDYNEQFF
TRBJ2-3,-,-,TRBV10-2,TGCGCCAGCTCTGGGCAAGGGGGGGATACGCAGTATTTT,CASSGQGGDTQYF
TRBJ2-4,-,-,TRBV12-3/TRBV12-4,TGTGCCAGCACCGAAAATCTGGGTCCAGAGGCCAAAAACATTCAGTACTTC,CASTENLGPEAKNIQYF
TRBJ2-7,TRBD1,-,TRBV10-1,TGCGCCAGCATGAGCGGCAGGGGGCACGAGCAGTACTTC,CASMSGRGHEQYF
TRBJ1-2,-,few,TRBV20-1,TGCAGTGCTAGAAAAGAACAGGGAGGGGGAGGCTACACCTTC,CSARKEQGGGGYTF
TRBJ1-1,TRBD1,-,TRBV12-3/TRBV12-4,TGTGCCTGCAGCATGACAGGGATCGACACTGAAGCTTTCTTT,CACSMTGIDTEAFF
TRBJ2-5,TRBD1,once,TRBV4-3,TGCGCCAGCAGCCACCCAGACAGGGCAGAAGAGACCCAGTACTTC,CASSHPDRAEETQYF
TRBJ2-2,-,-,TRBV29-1,TGCAGCGTTGAAGACGACGGGCCGGAGCTGTTTTTT,CSVEDDGPELFF
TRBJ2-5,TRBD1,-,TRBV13,TGTGCCAGCAGCTCAACGGACAGGGGGCGACAAGAGACCCAGTACTTC,CASSSTDRGRQETQYF
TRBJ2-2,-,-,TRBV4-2,TGTGCCAGCAGCCAAGACGAGGCCAGGGAGCTGTTTTTT,CASSQDEARELFF